The clone carrying this T cell receptor beta chain was seen a handful of times. The antigen remains undetermined. The source of the sample is a study of human T cells and chemical hapten exposure. As for time point: pre-sensitization, week 0. Described treatment: therapeutic diphenylcyclopropenone sensitization with weekly scalp DPC. Venepuncture was done earlier than the placement of each patch test. Suited to DPC and affected by alopecia, the donors ranged from 18 to 70 years old. It was the library that attached unique molecular identifiers to individual cDNA molecules. From the RACE reads, TCRdb called clonotypes with MiXCR, one entry per CDR3 protein. The data contain over 300,000 distinct CDR3 sequences, around 5.5% of them singletons. Looked up from germline, CDR1 is SGHTA and CDR2 is FQGNSA. This CDR3 is 15 amino acids long. V was cut by 1 base and J by 4 bases, with 14 bases left in between.

Broader study findings: Unchanged with DPC sensitization were TCRs above 1 in 1000 frequency.

The sample was whole blood, taken in connection with sensitization to the hapten diphenylcyclopropenone (DPC). The receptor comes from a woman aged 50 to 60 with alopecia areata. Some clones in this sample may be carry-over from other donors' samples. This chain links TRBV7-2 with TRBJ2-7; D possibly corresponds to TRBD2 (7 bases). The CDR3 region has the DNA TGTGCCAGCAGCTTAGATTGGGGGGGCGGTTACGAGCAGTACTTC. This encodes CASSLDWGGGYEQYF.